This section outlines one TCR beta chain sequence together with its context. The entry originates in a study of lymphopenia after photon versus proton radiotherapy. Produced via immunoSEQ multiplex PCR; TCRdb's table is partial and in-frame only. The sample carries fewer than 50,000 clones, 85% to 90% recorded once. Sequenced material: peripheral blood, taken from a patient treated with photon-based radiotherapy. The clonotype was recovered from a man aged 35-49 years with gastric cancer.

CDR3 in DNA: TGTGCCAGCAGCTTGGGGGGCGCCTATGGCTACACCTTC. Its translation is CASSLGGAYGYTF. The rearrangement uses TRBV5-5 and TRBJ1-2, with D maybe TRBD1 (5 bases). Deletions cut 0 bases from V and 4 bases from J, with 7 bases between. CDR1 and CDR2 (germline): SGHKS, YYEKEE (reference sequence). CDR3 length equals 13 residues.